Listed below are T cell receptor beta chains from one sample, sequenced in a study of regulatory T cells in long-lasting Graves disease. A single record per CDR3 protein comes from TCRdb applying MiXCR to the multiplex PCR reads. The sample has a few hundred thousand distinct CDR3 sequences, roughly 18% seen once; the top ten hold around 15%. This same sample was also taken into another study, of T cells in Graves' hyperthyroidism and ophthalmopathy.

The material sequenced was peripheral blood mononuclear cells (PBMCs), taken at new diagnosis, from a patient treated with antithyroid drugs. These receptors all stem from a woman between 25 and 40 years old with Graves disease. The CDR3 runs from the conserved cysteine through the conserved F or W. A D gene is named only where the DNA matches it firmly. The size field is filled for only some rows; it gives once, few, many or a size class.

TRBJ1-1	many	.	TRBV5-1	TGCGCCAGCACCACCCCACGAGCTTTCTTT	CASTTPRAFF
TRBJ2-2	many	.	TRBV10-1	TGCGCCACCGAAACGAACACCGGGGAGCTGTTTTTT	CATETNTGELFF
TRBJ2-1	.	TRBD1	TRBV4-2	TGTGCCAGCAGCCAAGTAAACAGGGGGTCCTACAATGAGCAGTTCTTC	CASSQVNRGSYNEQFF
TRBJ2-5	many	.	TRBV7-9	TGTGCCAGCAGCAGAGATGGGGGGGCACAAGAGACCCAGTACTTC	CASSRDGGAQETQYF
TRBJ1-3	many	.	TRBV27	TGTGCCAGCAGACCGGGACACCGAATCTCTGGAAACACCATATATTTT	CASRPGHRISGNTIYF
TRBJ2-7	few	.	TRBV9	TGTGCCAGCAGCGTAATGGAGGGATCCGAGCAGTACTTC	CASSVMEGSEQYF
TRBJ1-1	many	TRBD1	TRBV5-1	TGCGCCAGCCAGGGACAGGGGGCGTCAAGGGAAGCTTTCTTT	CASQGQGASREAFF
TRBJ2-1	.	.	TRBV4-1	TGCGCCAGCAGCCAAGGACCCAGAAACTCAGTCTCCAATGAGCAGTTCTTC	CASSQGPRNSVSNEQFF
TRBJ1-5	many	.	TRBV3-1	TGTGCCAGCAGCCAAGATTCAGGGAGACAGCCCCAGCATTTT	CASSQDSGRQPQHF
TRBJ1-1	many	.	TRBV3-1	TGTGCCAGCAGCCAAGTAGACCTTAAGACTGAAGCTTTCTTT	CASSQVDLKTEAFF
TRBJ1-2	many	TRBD1	TRBV27	TGTGCCTCAAGACAGGGGTTTAACTATGGCTACACCTTC	CASRQGFNYGYTF
TRBJ2-7	many	.	TRBV7-2	TGTGCCAGCAGCTTTTTTAACGAGCAGTACTTC	CASSFFNEQYF
TRBJ2-5	many	.	TRBV18	TGTGCCAGCTCACCCGGACTCAACCAAGAGACCCAGTACTTC	CASSPGLNQETQYF
TRBJ1-5	many	.	TRBV2	TGTGCCAGCAAAGAACAGGTGACTAATCAGCCCCAGCATTTT	CASKEQVTNQPQHF
TRBJ1-2	many	.	TRBV6-1	TGTGCCAGCAGCCCGCCCAGACAGGCTTTCTATGGCTACACCTTC	CASSPPRQAFYGYTF
TRBJ2-3	many	.	TRBV4-2	TGTGCCAGCAGCCGTTATAGCACAGATACGCAGTATTTT	CASSRYSTDTQYF
TRBJ1-2	many	.	TRBV3-1	TGTGCCAGCAGCCGAGGCGGAGTTCTTTATGGCTACACCTTC	CASSRGGVLYGYTF
TRBJ2-1	.	.	TRBV9	TGTGCCAGCAAGCAAGGTAACACCGGGGGGCATGAGCAGTTCTTC	CASKQGNTGGHEQFF
TRBJ2-2	few	.	TRBV10-2	TGCGCCAGCAGAAGGACAAGTGGCACCGGGGAGCTGTTTTTT	CASRRTSGTGELFF
TRBJ2-5	many	.	TRBV7-9	TGTGCCAGCAGCTTTAGTGCATCCAGTCAAGAGACCCAGTACTTC	CASSFSASSQETQYF
TRBJ2-1	.	.	TRBV20-1	TGCAGTGCTAGGATCGAGGGGGCCTACAATGAGCAGTTCTTC	CSARIEGAYNEQFF
TRBJ2-1	.	.	TRBV24-1	TGTGCCACCAGTGACCCCGGGTCGGGGGACAATGAGCAGTTCTTC	CATSDPGSGDNEQFF
TRBJ2-2	many	.	TRBV7-9	TGTGCCAGCAGTCAGTTCACAGCGAACACCGGGGAGCTGTTTTTT	CASSQFTANTGELFF
TRBJ1-1	.	.	TRBV19	TGTGCCAGTAGTGGGGGAAACAGGTTCCTATTGCCGGCTGGGTCTGAAGCTTTCTTT	CASSGGNRFLLPAGSEAFF
TRBJ2-2	few	TRBD1	TRBV20-1	TGCAGTGCAAGAGGGACAGTTCACACCGGGGAGCTGTTTTTT	CSARGTVHTGELFF
TRBJ1-5	many	TRBD1	TRBV5-1	TGTGCCAGCAGCGGGGGACAGGGGTTGTTCCATTTT	CASSGGQGLFHF
TRBJ1-3	many	.	TRBV20-1	TGCAGTGCTAGTCGGGATGGAAACACCATATATTTT	CSASRDGNTIYF
TRBJ1-6	many	.	TRBV6-5	TGTGCCAGCAGTTACTCGACTTCACCCCTCCACTTT	CASSYSTSPLHF
TRBJ1-6	.	.	TRBV5-4	TGTGCCAGCAGCTTGATTAACCTTAATTCACCCCTCCACTTT	CASSLINLNSPLHF
TRBJ1-4	many	TRBD1	TRBV20-1	TGCAGTGCTGTCACCGGGACAGGGGTCGAAAAACTGTTTTTT	CSAVTGTGVEKLFF
TRBJ1-5	.	.	TRBV4-1	TGCGCCAGCAGCCAAGATAGGCGACCCAATAGCAATCAGCCCCAGCATTTT	CASSQDRRPNSNQPQHF
TRBJ1-1	many	.	TRBV29-1	TGCAGCGTTGAATCCCTCCGGGCCAGATCAAACACTGAAGCTTTCTTT	CSVESLRARSNTEAFF
TRBJ2-7	many	.	TRBV3-1	TGTGCCAGCAGCCAAACCGACTACGAGCAGTACTTC	CASSQTDYEQYF
TRBJ2-3	many	.	TRBV5-1	TGCGCCAGCAGCTTGCGGGGGACAGAAAGCACAGATACGCAGTATTTT	CASSLRGTESTDTQYF
TRBJ2-7	many	TRBD2	TRBV5-6	TGTGCCAGCAGCCTGGAGCGGGGCGACGAGCAGTACTTC	CASSLERGDEQYF
TRBJ1-1	many	.	TRBV12-3/TRBV12-4	TGTGCCAGCGGTACGTCCCGAGAAGCTTTCTTT	CASGTSREAFF
TRBJ1-3	many	TRBD1	TRBV9	TGTGCCAGCAGCGCGACAGGGGTACCTGGAAACACCATATATTTT	CASSATGVPGNTIYF
TRBJ1-1	many	.	TRBV5-1	TGCGCCAGCAGGGTAACGACAGCCGGGAACACTGAAGCTTTCTTT	CASRVTTAGNTEAFF
TRBJ2-3	many	.	TRBV20-1	TGCAGTGCTAAGGCGGATACGCAGTATTTT	CSAKADTQYF
TRBJ1-6	many	.	TRBV5-1	TGCGCCAGCAGCCGCGATCCCCAGGGGTCGGGGTCACCCCTCCACTTT	CASSRDPQGSGSPLHF
TRBJ2-3	.	TRBD2	TRBV12-3/TRBV12-4	TGTGCCAGCAGTTTGAGCGGGGGCCTCAACACAGATACGCAGTATTTT	CASSLSGGLNTDTQYF
TRBJ1-3	many	TRBD1	TRBV7-8	TGTGCCAGCAGCTTCGCCGGACAGGGCACTGGAAACACCATATATTTT	CASSFAGQGTGNTIYF
TRBJ1-1	many	.	TRBV6-2/TRBV6-3	TGTGCCAGCAGTGTTACGAACACTGAAGCTTTCTTT	CASSVTNTEAFF
TRBJ2-1	many	.	TRBV7-9	TGTGCCAGCAGCTTAGGAGCGGTGAATGAGCAGTTCTTC	CASSLGAVNEQFF
TRBJ1-1	many	TRBD1	TRBV9	TGTGCCAGCAGCTCAGAGATGGGACAGGGGAGGAACACTGAAGCTTTCTTT	CASSSEMGQGRNTEAFF
TRBJ2-7	many	.	TRBV20-1	TGCAGTGCGAAGAGAGGGGACTACGAGCAGTACTTC	CSAKRGDYEQYF
TRBJ1-5	.	.	TRBV19	TGTGCCAGTAGTATTCTGGGGAGAGAGATTCCCCAGCATTTT	CASSILGREIPQHF
TRBJ1-3	.	.	TRBV29-1	TGCAGCTACATAGGGACCACCTCTGGAAACACCATATATTTT	CSYIGTTSGNTIYF
TRBJ1-1	few	.	TRBV25-1	TGTGCCTCCAGGAGGGGGAGAGCTTTCTTT	CASRRGRAFF
TRBJ2-7	.	TRBD2	TRBV11-2	TGTGCCAGCAGCTCTCTAGCGGGGTCCTACGAGCAGTACTTC	CASSSLAGSYEQYF
TRBJ2-7	.	TRBD1	TRBV7-6	TGTGCCAGCAGCTTTGACCGGGACAGGGGCTCCTACGAGCAGTACTTC	CASSFDRDRGSYEQYF